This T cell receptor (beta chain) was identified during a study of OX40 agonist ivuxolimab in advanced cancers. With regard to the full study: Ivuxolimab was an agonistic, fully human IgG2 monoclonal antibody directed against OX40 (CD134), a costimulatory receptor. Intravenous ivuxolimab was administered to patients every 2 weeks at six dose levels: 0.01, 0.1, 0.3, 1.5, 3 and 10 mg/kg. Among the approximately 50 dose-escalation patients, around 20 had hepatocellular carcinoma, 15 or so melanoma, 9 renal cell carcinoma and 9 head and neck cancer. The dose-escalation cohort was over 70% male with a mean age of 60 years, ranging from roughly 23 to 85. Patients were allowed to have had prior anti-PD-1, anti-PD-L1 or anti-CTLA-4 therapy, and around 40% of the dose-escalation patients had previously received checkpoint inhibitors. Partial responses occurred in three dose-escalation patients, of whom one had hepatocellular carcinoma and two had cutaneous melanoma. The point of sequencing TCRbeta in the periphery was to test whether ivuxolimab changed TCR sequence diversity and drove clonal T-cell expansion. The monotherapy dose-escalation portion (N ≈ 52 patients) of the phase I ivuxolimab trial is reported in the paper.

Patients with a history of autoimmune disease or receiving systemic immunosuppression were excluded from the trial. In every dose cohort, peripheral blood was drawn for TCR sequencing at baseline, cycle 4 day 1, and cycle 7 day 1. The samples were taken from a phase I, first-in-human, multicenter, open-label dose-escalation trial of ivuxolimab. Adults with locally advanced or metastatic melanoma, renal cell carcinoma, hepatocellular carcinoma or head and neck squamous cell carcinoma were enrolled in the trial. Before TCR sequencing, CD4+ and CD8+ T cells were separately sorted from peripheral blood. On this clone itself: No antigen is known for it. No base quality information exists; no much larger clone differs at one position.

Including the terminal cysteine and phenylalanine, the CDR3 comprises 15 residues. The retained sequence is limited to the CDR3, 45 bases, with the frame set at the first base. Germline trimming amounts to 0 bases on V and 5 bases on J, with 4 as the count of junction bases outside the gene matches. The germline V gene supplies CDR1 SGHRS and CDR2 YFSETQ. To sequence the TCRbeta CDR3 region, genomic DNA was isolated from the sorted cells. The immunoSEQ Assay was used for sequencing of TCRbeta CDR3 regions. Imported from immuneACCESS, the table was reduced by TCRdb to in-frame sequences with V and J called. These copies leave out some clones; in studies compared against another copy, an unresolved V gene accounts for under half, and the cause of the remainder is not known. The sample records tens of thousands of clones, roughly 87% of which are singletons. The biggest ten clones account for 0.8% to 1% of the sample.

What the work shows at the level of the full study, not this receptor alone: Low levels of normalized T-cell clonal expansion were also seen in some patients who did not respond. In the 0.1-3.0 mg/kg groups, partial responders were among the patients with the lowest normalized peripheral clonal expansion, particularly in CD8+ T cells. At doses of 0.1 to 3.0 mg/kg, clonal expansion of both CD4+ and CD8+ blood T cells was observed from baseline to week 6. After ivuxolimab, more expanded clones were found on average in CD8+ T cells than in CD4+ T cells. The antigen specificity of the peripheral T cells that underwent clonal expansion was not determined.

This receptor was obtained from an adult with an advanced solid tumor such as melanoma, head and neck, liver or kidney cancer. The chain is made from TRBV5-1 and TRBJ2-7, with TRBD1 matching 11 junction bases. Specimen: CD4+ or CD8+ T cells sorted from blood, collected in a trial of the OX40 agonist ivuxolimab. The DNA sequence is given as TGCGCCAGCAGCTTGGGCGGACAGGGGGCTCACGAGCAGTACTTC. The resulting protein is CASSLGGQGAHEQYF.